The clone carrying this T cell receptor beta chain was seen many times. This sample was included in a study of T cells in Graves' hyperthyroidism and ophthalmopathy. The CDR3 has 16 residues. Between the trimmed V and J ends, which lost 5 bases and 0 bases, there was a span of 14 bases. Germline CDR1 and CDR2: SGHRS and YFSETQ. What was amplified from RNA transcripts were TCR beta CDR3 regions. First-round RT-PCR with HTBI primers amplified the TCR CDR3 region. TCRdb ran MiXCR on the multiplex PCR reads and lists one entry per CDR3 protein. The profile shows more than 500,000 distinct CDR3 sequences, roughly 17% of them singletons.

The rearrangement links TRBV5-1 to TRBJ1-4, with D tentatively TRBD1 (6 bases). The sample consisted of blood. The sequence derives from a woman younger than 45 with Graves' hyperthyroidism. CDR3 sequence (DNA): TGCGCCAGCAGTCCTGGACAGAGCTCAACTAATGAAAAACTGTTTTTT. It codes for CASSPGQSSTNEKLFF.